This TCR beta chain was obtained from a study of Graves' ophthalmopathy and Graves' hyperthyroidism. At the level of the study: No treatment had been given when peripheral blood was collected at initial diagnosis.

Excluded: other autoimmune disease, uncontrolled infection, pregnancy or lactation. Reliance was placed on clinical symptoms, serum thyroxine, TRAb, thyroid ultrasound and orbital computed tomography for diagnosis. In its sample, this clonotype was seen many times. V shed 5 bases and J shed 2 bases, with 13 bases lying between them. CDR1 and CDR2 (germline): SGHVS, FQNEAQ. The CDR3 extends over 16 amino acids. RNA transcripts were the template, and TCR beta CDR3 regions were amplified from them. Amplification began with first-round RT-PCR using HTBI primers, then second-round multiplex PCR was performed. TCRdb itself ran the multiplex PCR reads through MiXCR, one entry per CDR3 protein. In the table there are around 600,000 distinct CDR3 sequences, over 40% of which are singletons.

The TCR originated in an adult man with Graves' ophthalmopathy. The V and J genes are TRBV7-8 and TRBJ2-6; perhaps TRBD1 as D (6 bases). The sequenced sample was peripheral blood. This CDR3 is CASSAQQGPGANVLTF. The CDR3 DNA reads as TGTGCCAGCAGCGCCCAACAGGGACCTGGGGCCAACGTCCTGACTTTC.